The rows below give T cell receptor beta chains drawn from one sample of a study of OX40 agonist ivuxolimab in advanced cancers. Assay used: immunoSEQ multiplex PCR; TCRdb lists only in-frame clones, some missing. The table lists approximately 50,000 clones, 88% of them singletons. This specimen was CD4+ or CD8+ T cells sorted from blood, taken in a trial of the OX40 agonist ivuxolimab. Receptor source: an adult with an advanced solid tumor such as melanoma, head and neck, liver or kidney cancer. Each CDR3 is given with its conserved first and last residue. The D gene is left open where the match is weak. Some rows mark clone size as missing; the rest say once, few, many or name a class of expanded clone.

v_gene,d_gene,abundance,j_gene,CDR3nt,CDR3aa
TRBV27,.,.,TRBJ2-7,TGTGCCAGCAGTTTACGGCACAGGGAGCACGAGCAGTACTTC,CASSLRHREHEQYF
TRBV9,.,.,TRBJ1-2,TGTGCCAGCAGCGTAGCTACGGCGAACTATGGCTACACCTTC,CASSVATANYGYTF
TRBV4-1,TRBD2,once,TRBJ2-7,TGCGCCAGCAGCAAGACTTCGGGGGGAGGGCCGGACTCCTACGAGCAGTACTTC,CASSKTSGGGPDSYEQYF
TRBV18,.,.,TRBJ2-3,TGTGCCAGCTCGGCCCTGACGCGGGATACGCAGTATTTT,CASSALTRDTQYF
TRBV4-2,TRBD2,.,TRBJ2-5,TGTGCCAGCAGCCCACGGACTAGCGGGTTGAAAGAGACCCAGTACTTC,CASSPRTSGLKETQYF
TRBV6-1,TRBD1,.,TRBJ1-5,TGTGCCAGCAGTGATAGACAGGGAGGCAATCAGCCCCAGCATTTT,CASSDRQGGNQPQHF
TRBV7-7,TRBD2,.,TRBJ2-7,TGTGCTAGCAGCTTAGATAGCGGGGGAGAGCAGTACTTC,CASSLDSGGEQYF
TRBV7-9,.,.,TRBJ2-7,TGTGCCAGCAGCTTAGTCTCCGGGAGAGAATCCTACGAGCAGTACTTC,CASSLVSGRESYEQYF
TRBV14,TRBD2,.,TRBJ2-1,TGTGCCAGCAGCTCCGGACTAGCGGACAATGAGCAGTTCTTC,CASSSGLADNEQFF
TRBV7-6,.,.,TRBJ1-5,TGTGCCAGCAGCTTAGAGGCGGAGAACAATCAGCCCCAGCATTTT,CASSLEAENNQPQHF
TRBV11-3,.,.,TRBJ1-1,TGTGCCAGCAGCCAAGAAGGGCAGGTCCTCACTGAAGCTTTCTTT,CASSQEGQVLTEAFF
TRBV7-8,.,once,TRBJ2-7,TGTGCCAGCAGCTTAGAAATGGCGGACGGTATTTCCTACGAGCAGTACTTC,CASSLEMADGISYEQYF
TRBV7-9,.,.,TRBJ1-3,TGTGCCAGCAGCTTCCCACAGCACTCTGGAAACACCATATATTTT,CASSFPQHSGNTIYF
TRBV30,TRBD2,.,TRBJ2-7,TGTGCCTGGAGCCCCCTGGGGGGGATCCTTTACGAGCAGTACTTC,CAWSPLGGILYEQYF
TRBV6-5,.,once,TRBJ1-4,TGTGCCAGCAGTTCGCAGGGTGTCACTAATGAAAAACTGTTTTTT,CASSSQGVTNEKLFF
TRBV29-1,.,.,TRBJ1-2,TGCAGCGCCCCTCGGACAGAACATGGCTACACCTTC,CSAPRTEHGYTF
TRBV11-3,TRBD2,.,TRBJ2-2,TGTGCCAGCAGCTCGGGACTAGCGGGAGGGGAGCTGTTTTTT,CASSSGLAGGELFF
TRBV18,TRBD1,.,TRBJ2-7,TGTGCCAGCTCAGGGGACAGGGATGAGCAGTACTTC,CASSGDRDEQYF
TRBV9,TRBD2,.,TRBJ2-3,TGTGCCAGCAGCGTAGGTCCCCATGATGCGGGGGGGACAGATACGCAGTATTTT,CASSVGPHDAGGTDTQYF
TRBV28,TRBD1,.,TRBJ2-5,TGTGCCAGCAGTCCGCCCGGGACAGCTAAAGAGACCCAGTACTTC,CASSPPGTAKETQYF
TRBV5-4,.,.,TRBJ2-1,TGTGCCAGCAGCTTAACTAGCTCCTACAATGAGCAGTTCTTC,CASSLTSSYNEQFF
TRBV15,TRBD1,.,TRBJ2-7,TGTGCCACCAGCAGAGATCAAGACAGGGTTGCGGCAGAGCAGTACTTC,CATSRDQDRVAAEQYF
TRBV10-3,.,.,TRBJ2-7,TGTGCCATCAGTGAGAGAGGGGCCCCACCACAAGAGCAGTACTTC,CAISERGAPPQEQYF
TRBV15,TRBD1,.,TRBJ1-1,TGTGCCACCAGCAGAGATCTGACAGGGGGTTGGACTGAAGCTTTCTTT,CATSRDLTGGWTEAFF
TRBV4-1,TRBD2,.,TRBJ2-3,TGCGCCAGCAGCCAAGCTTCGCGGGGGGGAACGCCAGATACGCAGTATTTT,CASSQASRGGTPDTQYF
TRBV5-1,TRBD1,.,TRBJ1-2,TGCGCCAGCAGCGACCAGGGGGCCGACTATGGCTACACCTTC,CASSDQGADYGYTF
TRBV5-8,.,.,TRBJ1-4,TGTGCCAGCAGCTACAGAGGGACTAATGAAAAACTGTTTTTT,CASSYRGTNEKLFF
TRBV6-5,.,.,TRBJ1-3,TGTGCCAGCAGTGAGATACTTGGAAACACCATATATTTT,CASSEILGNTIYF
TRBV19,.,.,TRBJ2-1,TGTGCCAGTAGTTCCCGGAGGGTTTCCTACAATGAGCAGTTCTTC,CASSSRRVSYNEQFF
TRBV19,TRBD1,.,TRBJ1-1,TGTGCCAGTACGTGGGACAGGGGGTCGAGGAACACTGAAGCTTTCTTT,CASTWDRGSRNTEAFF
TRBV30,.,.,TRBJ1-1,TGTGCCTGGAGTCGGATTTTACTACTCATGAACACTGAAGCTTTCTTT,CAWSRILLLMNTEAFF
TRBV5-1,.,.,TRBJ2-3,TGCGCCAGCAACCGGGACGGAAGCACAGATACGCAGTATTTT,CASNRDGSTDTQYF
TRBV7-9,TRBD1,medium-sized,TRBJ1-1,TGTGCCAGCAGTATCCGACAGGGACCCTTGAACACTGAAGCTTTCTTT,CASSIRQGPLNTEAFF
TRBV11-2,.,.,TRBJ2-7,TGTGCCAGCAGCTCCCAATCCTCCGAGCAGTACTTC,CASSSQSSEQYF
TRBV27,.,.,TRBJ2-3,TGTGCCAGCAGTTTATCACAAAACCCCCCCACAGATACGCAGTATTTT,CASSLSQNPPTDTQYF
TRBV21-1,.,.,TRBJ2-4,TGTGCCAGCAGCAAAACTGAGAGGCGGGACGGAGGTAAAAACATTCAGTACTTC,CASSKTERRDGGKNIQYF
TRBV29-1,.,.,TRBJ2-3,TGCAGCGGGGCCGCCCCGAGCCGCACAGATACGCAGTATTTT,CSGAAPSRTDTQYF
TRBV6-1,TRBD1,.,TRBJ1-6,TGTGCCAGCAGTGAAGCCCCCGTTGGGACAGGGAGTTCACCCCTCCACTTT,CASSEAPVGTGSSPLHF
TRBV5-1,TRBD2,.,TRBJ2-1,TGCGCCAGCAGCCCGGGACTAGCATTCGGCAATGAGCAGTTCTTC,CASSPGLAFGNEQFF
TRBV6-5,.,.,TRBJ2-5,TGTGCCAGCAGTTCTTCCCAAGAGACCCAGTACTTC,CASSSSQETQYF